A single sample is the source of the 3 T cell receptor beta chains below, sequenced in a study of blood T cells in healthy people across ages (dated by TCRdb to 2015 to 2017). Libraries were constructed by 5' RACE. The sample was run on an Illumina HiSeq 2500. A second PCR of about 6 to 11 cycles was run with a J-beta primer mix and a sample-barcoded 5' primer. Clones were called with MiXCR by TCRdb after fastp trimmed the public reads at Q25, and only in-frame beta chains were retained. CDR3 protein duplicates are merged, each entry listing the most common genes and DNA. Within this sample are about 1.4 million distinct CDR3 sequences, with 45% to 70% of them counted one time only. The ten largest clones represent 6.5% to 8.5% of the sample. Sample: blood. These receptors all stem from a man younger than 35 in good health.

This clonotype was recorded a few times. The rearrangement uses TRBV4-3 and TRBJ2-7; 7 bases map to TRBD1. The CDR3 loop spans 16 amino acids. V lost 3 bases to trimming and J lost 1 base; unmatched junction nucleotides: 9. CDR1 and CDR2 from the germline V gene are LGHNA and YSLEER. The CDR3 bases are TGCGCCAGCAGCCAGACACGGGACAGTGGGTCCTACGAGCAGTACTTC. Its translation: CASSQTRDSGSYEQYF.

This chain uses TRBV29-1 with TRBJ2-7; no clear D. Per germline, CDR1 SQVTM and CDR2 ANQGSEA. V was trimmed by 4 bases and J by 2 bases, leaving 15 bases between them. CDR3 size: 14 residues. CDR3 sequence: CSVGDTLKTYEQYF. CDR3 bases: TGCAGCGTTGGTGACACACTCAAAACCTACGAGCAGTACTTC.

The V gene is TRBV7-2, the J gene TRBJ2-6, with 9 bases aligning to TRBD1. V gave up 3 bases and J gave up 0 bases; unmatched junction bases: 6. From germline, CDR1 is SGHTA and CDR2 FQGNSA. This CDR3 comprises 18 residues. This chain's CDR3 is CASSFGTGTTSGANVLTF. The CDR3 bases are TGTGCCAGCAGCTTCGGGACAGGGACTACCTCTGGGGCCAACGTCCTGACTTTC.